These T cell receptor beta chains were read from a single sample in a study of shared clonotypes between healthy human individuals. Libraries were prepared by immunoSEQ multiplex PCR; TCRdb keeps only in-frame clonotypes and omits some of them. The profile shows about a million clones, roughly 77% of them singletons. The sample consisted of memory CD4+ T cells from PBMCs. All receptors derive from a young man in good health. Some clones in this sample may be carry-over from other donors' samples. The CDR3 runs from the conserved cysteine through the conserved F or W. Each record gives: V gene, D gene, J gene, clone size, CDR3 DNA, CDR3 protein. D genes are given only for firm matches. The listing skips clone size in some rows; elsewhere it reads once, few, many or a size class.

>TRBV5-4|.|TRBJ2-1|.
TGTGCCAGCAGCCAGGGCTCGGCCTACTACAATGAGCAGTTCTTC
CASSQGSAYYNEQFF
>TRBV2|.|TRBJ2-5|.
TGTGCCAGCAGCGGAGGGGGTCCTCAAGAGACCCAGTACTTC
CASSGGGPQETQYF
>TRBV28|.|TRBJ2-2|.
TGTGCCAGCAGTTCGACCCCGGGACGCCAGAACACCGGGGAGCTGTTTTTT
CASSSTPGRQNTGELFF
>TRBV5-1|TRBD2|TRBJ2-1|once
TGCGCCAGCAGCTTGGTCGCGGGAGGGTCGGGTGAGCAGTTCTTC
CASSLVAGGSGEQFF
>TRBV5-1|TRBD1|TRBJ1-4|.
TGCGCCAGCAGCCTGGACAGGGGTGATGAAAAACTGTTTTTT
CASSLDRGDEKLFF
>TRBV10-3|TRBD1|TRBJ2-1|.
TGTGCCATCAAACAACAGGGGAATGAGCAGTTCTTC
CAIKQQGNEQFF
>TRBV2|.|TRBJ1-5|.
TGTGCCAGCGGAGGGGGTCAGCCCCAGCATTTT
CASGGGQPQHF
>TRBV7-3|.|TRBJ2-3|.
TGTGCCAGCAGCTTAAGACTAGGAGGAATCACAGATACGCAGTATTTT
CASSLRLGGITDTQYF
>TRBV30|.|TRBJ2-3|.
TGTGCCTGGACCACAGGGATTAGCACAGATACGCAGTATTTT
CAWTTGISTDTQYF
>TRBV28|.|TRBJ2-5|.
TGTGCCAGCAGCCGACCCGGGGACCTCCGAGAGACCCAGTACTTC
CASSRPGDLRETQYF
>TRBV15|.|TRBJ1-1|.
TGTGCCACCAGCAGAGATTCAGACAGGCGGTCTTTCTTT
CATSRDSDRRSFF
>TRBV30|.|TRBJ2-5|.
TGTGCCTGGAGTGTAGGTAGACAGCAGCCCCAGTACTTC
CAWSVGRQQPQYF
>TRBV11-2|TRBD1|TRBJ2-7|.
TGTGCCAGCAGCTTACGAGGACAGGGCGCCTACGAGCAGTACTTC
CASSLRGQGAYEQYF
>TRBV30|.|TRBJ1-3|.
TGTGCCTGGAGTGAAGGGGCTTCCTCTGGAAACACCATATATTTT
CAWSEGASSGNTIYF
>TRBV6-4|.|TRBJ2-3|once
TGTGCCAGCAGTGGCGAAGGAGGGAACACAGATACGCAGTATTTT
CASSGEGGNTDTQYF
>TRBV7-9|TRBD2|TRBJ2-3|.
TGTGCCAGCAGCTTCCGGACTAGCGGGAGGGCAAGCACAGATACGCAGTATTTT
CASSFRTSGRASTDTQYF
>TRBV7-8|.|TRBJ2-7|.
TGTGCCAGCAGCTTAGTTGTGGTAGCAGGGTGGTACGAGCAGTACTTC
CASSLVVVAGWYEQYF
>TRBV10-3|.|TRBJ2-7|.
TGTGCCATCGCGGTTTGGTCCGCTGGTAACTACGAGCAGTACTTC
CAIAVWSAGNYEQYF
>TRBV5-4|TRBD2|TRBJ2-1|.
TGTGCCAGCAGCCCATGGGAGGGTGAGCAGTTCTTC
CASSPWEGEQFF
>TRBV10-3|TRBD1|TRBJ2-7|.
TGTGCCATCAGTGAGCCTTCCGGGACAGGGACGCTTTACGAGCAGTACTTC
CAISEPSGTGTLYEQYF
>TRBV7-9|TRBD1|TRBJ2-7|many
TGTGCCAGCAGCCAACTGACAGGGGCAACCTACGAGCAGTACTTC
CASSQLTGATYEQYF
>TRBV5-1|.|TRBJ2-2|.
TGCGCCAGCAGCTTTTCTCTGGGTACTAACGCGAACACCGGGGAGCTGTTTTTT
CASSFSLGTNANTGELFF
>TRBV2|.|TRBJ1-3|once
TGTGCCAGCAGTAGCGGTGGGGACGCTGGAAACACCATATATTTT
CASSSGGDAGNTIYF
>TRBV18|.|TRBJ2-1|.
TGTGCCAGCTCACCACGCGTTAGCGGTGGGGTGTACAATGAGCAGTTCTTC
CASSPRVSGGVYNEQFF
>TRBV19|TRBD1|TRBJ1-5|few
TGTGCCAGTAGTAGAAGGACAGGGAACAATCAGCCCCAGCATTTT
CASSRRTGNNQPQHF
>TRBV7-3|.|TRBJ1-1|.
TGTGCCAGCAGCTCACGACGGAACACTGAAGCTTTCTTT
CASSSRRNTEAFF
>TRBV9|.|TRBJ2-3|.
TGTGCCAGCAGCGTTAGCGGCACAGATACGCAGTATTTT
CASSVSGTDTQYF
>TRBV4-3|TRBD1|TRBJ1-1|.
TGCGCCAGCAGCCAAGACGGGACAGGGGGGACTGAAGCTTTCTTT
CASSQDGTGGTEAFF
>TRBV2|.|TRBJ2-2|.
TGTGCCAGCAGCGGGACCGTCCGAAGCGGCTTGAACACCGGGGAGCTGTTTTTT
CASSGTVRSGLNTGELFF
>TRBV16|.|TRBJ2-1|.
TGTGCCAGCAGCCAATGGACTGCATGGCAGGGGTCCAATGAGCAGTTCTTC
CASSQWTAWQGSNEQFF
>TRBV5-1|.|TRBJ1-4|many
TGCGCCAGCAGCTCCGACTGGGATGAAAAACTGTTTTTT
CASSSDWDEKLFF